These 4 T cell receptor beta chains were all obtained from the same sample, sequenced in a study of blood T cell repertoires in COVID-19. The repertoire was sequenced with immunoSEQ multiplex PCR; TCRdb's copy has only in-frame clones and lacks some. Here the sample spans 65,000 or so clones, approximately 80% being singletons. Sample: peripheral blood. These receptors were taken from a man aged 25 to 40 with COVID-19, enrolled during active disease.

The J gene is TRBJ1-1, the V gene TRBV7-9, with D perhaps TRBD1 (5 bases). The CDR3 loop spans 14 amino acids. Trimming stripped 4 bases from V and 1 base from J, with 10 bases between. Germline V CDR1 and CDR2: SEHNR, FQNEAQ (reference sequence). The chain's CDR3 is CASSSIDRNTEAFF. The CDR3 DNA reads TGTGCCAGCAGCTCGATCGACAGGAACACTGAAGCTTTCTTT.

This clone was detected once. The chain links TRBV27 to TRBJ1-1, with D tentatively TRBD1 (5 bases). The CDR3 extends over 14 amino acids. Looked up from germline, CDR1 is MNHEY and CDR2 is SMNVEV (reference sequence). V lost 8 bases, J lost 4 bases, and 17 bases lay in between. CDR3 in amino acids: CASAAGHLGTEAFF. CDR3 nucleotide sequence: TGTGCCAGCGCCGCGGGGCATCTGGGCACTGAAGCTTTCTTT.

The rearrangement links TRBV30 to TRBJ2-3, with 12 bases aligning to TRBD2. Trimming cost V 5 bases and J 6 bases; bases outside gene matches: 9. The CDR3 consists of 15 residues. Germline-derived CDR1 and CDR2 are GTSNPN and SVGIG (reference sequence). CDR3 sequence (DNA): TGTGCCTGGGATAGACTAGCGGGGGTCGGGGATACGCAGTATTTT. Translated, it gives CAWDRLAGVGDTQYF. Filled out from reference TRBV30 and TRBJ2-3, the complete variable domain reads SQTIHQWPATLVQPVGSPLSLECTVEGTSNPNLYWYRQAAGRGLQLLFYSVGIGQISSEVPQNLSASRPQDRQFILSSKKLLLSDSGFYLCAWDRLAGVGDTQYFGPGTRLTVL.

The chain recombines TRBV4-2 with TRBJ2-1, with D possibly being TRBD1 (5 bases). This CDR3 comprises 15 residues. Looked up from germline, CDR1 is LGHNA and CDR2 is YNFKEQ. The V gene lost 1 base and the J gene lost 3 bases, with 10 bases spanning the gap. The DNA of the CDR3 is TGTGCCAGCAGCCAAGTTACAGGAGACTACAATGAGCAGTTCTTC. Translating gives CASSQVTGDYNEQFF.